This entry is about one T cell receptor beta chain. Antigen: not known. The entry originates in a study of T cell responses to AZD1222 COVID-19 vaccine. Deletions cut 5 bases from V and 7 bases from J, with 8 bases between. Germline V gives CDR1 ENHRY, CDR2 SYGVKD. This CDR3 spans 11 amino acids. Whole-study results and caveats: Across spike, vaccine-associated CD4 TCRs were found, dominant at 160-218 and 743-854.

Method: immunoSEQ multiplex PCR; TCRdb's copy keeps in-frame clones and lacks some. The table lists 120,000 or so clones, 70% to 90% of them singletons. The clonotype originates from an adult in good health. This sequence joins TRBV10-3 and TRBJ1-2, with D perhaps TRBD1 (6 bases). The sequenced sample was peripheral blood, obtained on day 0 of AZD1222 vaccination. The CDR3: CAISSGVGYTF. The CDR3, as DNA: TGTGCCATCAGTTCAGGGGTTGGCTACACCTTC.